These 21 T cell receptor beta chains originate from one sample sequenced in a study of regulatory T cells in long-lasting Graves disease. In building TCR beta libraries, iRepertoire HTBI primers were used together with Arm-PCR of CDR3 regions. TCRdb re-analysed the multiplex PCR reads in MiXCR, keeping a single row per CDR3 protein. The sample contains 530,000 or so distinct CDR3 sequences, approximately 15% of which appear only once. The time point is: newly diagnosed GD, antithyroid drugs for less than 3 months. From PBMCs, RNA was extracted and then used to make the TCR library. This sample also belongs to another study, concerning T cells in Graves' hyperthyroidism and ophthalmopathy.

Sequenced material: peripheral blood mononuclear cells (PBMCs), taken at new diagnosis, from a patient treated with antithyroid drugs. Source of these receptors: a man under 40 with Graves disease.

This clonotype was seen a few times. The chain combines TRBV7-8 with TRBJ2-3, with 11 bases aligning to TRBD2. The CDR3 loop spans 19 amino acids. Per germline, CDR1 SGHVS and CDR2 FQNEAQ. Trimming cost V 3 bases and J 0 bases; bases outside gene matches: 11. Here the CDR3 DNA reads TGTGCCAGCAGCTTTGGACTAGCGGGCGGAAAACCTAGCACAGATACGCAGTATTTT. Its translation is CASSFGLAGGKPSTDTQYF.

This clonotype was seen ten or more times. V gene TRBV20-1 combines with J gene TRBJ2-7; D possibly corresponds to TRBD2 (5 bases). V was shortened by 5 bases and J by 6 bases, with 11 bases between the two germline ends. This CDR3 spans 11 amino acids. The germline CDR1 and CDR2 sequences are DFQATT and SNEGSKA (reference sequence). The CDR3 reads CSAVRGVEQYF. The CDR3 DNA reads TGCAGTGCTGTCCGGGGAGTCGAGCAGTACTTC.

This chain uses TRBV29-1 with TRBJ1-1; D gene ambiguous. CDR3 length: 13 amino acids. The ends were cut back, 8 bases at V and 0 bases at J, with 13 bases in the middle. Germline-derived CDR1 and CDR2 are SQVTM and ANQGSEA. CDR3 nucleotides: TGCAGCTCCTCGATAGGCATGAACACTGAAGCTTTCTTT. This sequence encodes CSSSIGMNTEAFF.

The chain employs TRBV12-3 or TRBV12-4 and TRBJ2-5; D remains ambiguous. V was pared by 3 bases and J by 3 bases, with 11 bases between. The CDR3 is made up of 14 amino acids. CDR3 region: CASSFTSNKETQYF. CDR3 nucleotide sequence: TGTGCCAGCAGTTTCACAAGTAACAAAGAGACCCAGTACTTC.

This clonotype was observed at least ten times. The V and J genes are TRBV12-3 or TRBV12-4 and TRBJ1-6; tentative D call: TRBD1 (5 bases). The length of the CDR3 is 15 residues. Trimming stripped 5 bases from V and 4 bases from J, with 12 bases between. This chain's CDR3 is CASSPREGYNSPLHF. DNA for the CDR3: TGTGCCAGCAGTCCCCGGGAGGGGTATAATTCACCCCTCCACTTT.

In its sample, this clonotype was seen many times. The chain employs TRBV28 and TRBJ1-1, with 11 bases that match TRBD1. After removal of 3 bases from V and 7 bases from J, the junction contained 13 bases not matched to a gene. This CDR3 region has 17 residues. The germline CDR1 and CDR2 sequences are MDHEN and SYDVKM. DNA for the CDR3: TGTGCCAGCAGTTTCTCCCCTGGGACAGGGGGGGAAATTGAAGCTTTCTTT. Its translation: CASSFSPGTGGEIEAFF.

This clonotype showed up many times. The chain recombines TRBV12-3 or TRBV12-4 with TRBJ2-1, with 7 bases identical to TRBD2. This CDR3 is built from 15 residues. J was trimmed by 2 bases and V by 5 bases; bases with no gene match: 6. The CDR3 region is CASSILAAPYNEQFF. The CDR3, as DNA: TGTGCCAGCAGTATCCTAGCGGCCCCCTACAATGAGCAGTTCTTC.

This clonotype was observed many times. The chain recombines TRBV29-1 with TRBJ2-7; maybe TRBD1 (6 bases). CDR3 length: 13 residues. Trimming pared 0 bases from V and 4 bases from J, leaving 10 bases between. From germline, CDR1 is SQVTM and CDR2 ANQGSEA. CDR3 residues: CSVEDIQGYEQYF. The CDR3 nucleotides read TGCAGCGTTGAAGATATTCAGGGGTACGAGCAGTACTTC.

This clonotype appeared many times. The V gene is TRBV20-1, the J gene TRBJ2-7, with D tentatively TRBD1 (6 bases). Germline lookup yields CDR1 DFQATT and CDR2 SNEGSKA (reference sequence). V was trimmed by 8 bases and J by 3 bases, leaving 17 bases between them. The CDR3 sequence is 13 residues long. The CDR3 sequence is CSSLPGHNYEQYF. For the CDR3, the DNA is TGCAGTTCCCTTCCGGGACACAACTACGAGCAGTACTTC.

The rearrangement uses TRBV18 and TRBJ2-1, with no clear D. V lost 8 bases and J lost 4, with 15 bases in between. Germline V lookup: CDR1 KGHSH, CDR2 LQKENI. The CDR3 extends over 14 amino acids. The CDR3 loop is CASHIGPIYNEQFF. CDR3 coding DNA: TGTGCCAGCCACATCGGACCGATTTACAATGAGCAGTTCTTC.

Many counts were recorded for this clonotype. CDR3 DNA: TGTGCCAGCAGCTACCCCCTTGGGGAGCAGTACTTC. This codes for CASSYPLGEQYF. The genes are TRBV12-3 or TRBV12-4 and TRBJ2-7; D unclear. This CDR3 has 12 amino acids. V lost 6 bases, J lost 7 bases, and 13 bases lay in between.

This clonotype was seen more than once but under ten times. This chain links TRBV20-1 with TRBJ2-7, with TRBD1 matching over 7 bases. V lost 3 bases to trimming and J lost 3 bases; unmatched junction nucleotides: 5. Germline lookup yields CDR1 DFQATT and CDR2 SNEGSKA (reference sequence). This CDR3 is built from 13 residues. The CDR3 DNA follows: TGCAGTGCTAGGGACAGGCGAGGCTACGAGCAGTACTTC. As protein: CSARDRRGYEQYF.

The chain is built from TRBV2 and TRBJ2-5; 12 bases align to TRBD2. Germline CDR1 is SNHLY and CDR2 is FYNNEI. V lost 8 bases, J lost 2 bases, and 9 bases stayed unmatched. The CDR3 is made up of 16 amino acids. CDR3 DNA: TGTGCCAGCCCTGACCTAGCGGGAGGGGCACAAGAGACCCAGTACTTC. It codes for CASPDLAGGAQETQYF.

This clonotype turned up a few times. This sequence joins TRBV12-5 and TRBJ2-7; D gene ambiguous. Trimming stripped 0 bases from V and 5 bases from J, with 11 bases between. Germline CDR1 reads LGHNT; CDR2 reads FRNRAP. CDR3 length: 14 amino acids. CDR3 region: CASGLVNRKDEQYF. The CDR3 DNA reads TGTGCTAGTGGTTTGGTAAACCGGAAAGACGAGCAGTACTTC.

This clonotype was detected ten times or more. CDR3: CALCRGARNQPQHF. Written as DNA, the CDR3 is TGTGCCCTCTGTCGGGGGGCGAGGAATCAGCCCCAGCATTTT. This chain joins TRBV9 and TRBJ1-5; perhaps TRBD1 as D (6 bases). This CDR3 region has 14 residues. Trimming removed 10 bases from V and 4 bases from J, with 18 bases in between. Germline CDR1 SGDLS, CDR2 YYNGEE.

The V and J genes are TRBV15 and TRBJ2-7; D is perhaps TRBD1 or TRBD2 (5 bases each). V dropped 2 bases and J dropped 5 bases, with 16 bases sitting between them. There are 15 residues in the CDR3. The germline V gene encodes CDR1 LNHNV and CDR2 YYDKDF (reference sequence). DNA for the CDR3: TGTGCCACCAGCAGACCCTCCTTTGGGACCGACGAGCAGTACTTC. Its translation: CATSRPSFGTDEQYF.

The chain couples TRBV5-1 to TRBJ1-1, with D hard to call. The length of the CDR3 is 13 residues. Trimming shortened V by 10 bases and J by 2 bases, and 15 bases separated the two germline ends. CDR1 is SGHRS and CDR2 is YFSETQ in the germline V gene. The CDR3 here is CAVRRSPNTEAFF. DNA for the CDR3: TGCGCCGTCCGGAGGAGCCCAAACACTGAAGCTTTCTTT.

This clonotype came up many times. The genes are TRBV7-8 and TRBJ1-6; D is unresolved. V dropped 3 bases and J dropped 7 bases, with 4 bases sitting between them. This CDR3 contains 12 residues. In germline, CDR1 is SGHVS, CDR2 FQNEAQ. The DNA of the CDR3 is TGTGCCAGCAGCTTGGTCAATTCACCCCTCCACTTT. The encoded protein is CASSLVNSPLHF.

There are many counts of this clonotype. One end of the junction fails to match germline, which may point to a read error. The V gene is TRBV2, the J gene TRBJ2-1; a weak D match, TRBD2 (5 bases). CDR1 SNHLY and CDR2 FYNNEI come from the germline V gene. This CDR3 comprises 12 residues. The CDR3: CASKGRVRVSEF. The CDR3 region has the DNA TGTGCCAGCAAAGGGCGGGTGCGGGTTAGCGAGTTC.

The table lists this clonotype with many counts. The chain is built from TRBV6-9 and TRBJ1-2; D gene ambiguous. The CDR3 contains 13 residues. Trimming pared 3 bases from V and 13 bases from J, leaving 18 bases between. The germline V gene encodes CDR1 MNHGY and CDR2 SVAAGI. The DNA of the CDR3 is TGTGCCAGCAGTTACAGGCTGAGGACGGTGTGCACCTTC. This translates into CASSYRLRTVCTF.

The rearrangement joins TRBV30 to TRBJ2-7; 7 bases match TRBD1. CDR3 length: 13 residues. Germline trimming cut 4 bases from V and 1 base from J; bases unmatched to any gene: 4. Germline V gene sequence: CDR1 GTSNPN, CDR2 SVGIG (reference sequence). The CDR3 protein is CAWTRGLSYEQYF. CDR3 bases: TGTGCCTGGACAAGGGGGCTTTCCTACGAGCAGTACTTC.